This T cell receptor (beta chain) was captured by sequencing in a study of blood T cells in healthy people across ages (dated by TCRdb to about 2015). For context, the study as a whole: In model experiments, template switching captured roughly one uniquely barcoded TCR beta cDNA molecule for every two T cells. Donors were grouped into four age groups: young (average approximately 15 years), middle-aged (39), aged (around 60) and long-lived (82). To avoid experimental bias, donors of different ages were spread randomly across the sequencing lanes. For two donors (one aged 18 to 29 and one aged 80 or older), the study analyzed two additional independent replicas of 1 million unique cDNA reads from the same blood draw. Using deep sequencing normalized with unique cDNA molecular identifiers, the study measured how TCR beta repertoire diversity changes with age.

For CDR1 and CDR2, the germline V gene (reference sequence) lists MNHEY and SMNVEV. V lost 5 bases and J lost 2 bases; the stretch between them is 13 bases long. CDR3 length: 16 amino acids, cysteine to phenylalanine. The retained sequence is limited to the CDR3, 48 bases, with the frame set at the first base. Libraries were constructed by 5' RACE. The sequencer listed for this sample is Illumina HiSeq 2500. A second roughly 7 to 11 cycle PCR used a sample-barcoded 5' primer and a J-beta primer mix. Each TCR beta cDNA molecule received a unique molecular identifier from a template-switch 5' adaptor carrying 12 random nucleotides. Each sample yielded at least 3 million CDR3-containing paired-end reads. First-strand cDNA was synthesized from all RNA with the Mint cDNA synthesis kit, primed by a TRBC-specific oligonucleotide. Following uracil-DNA glycosylase treatment, all cDNA underwent a first 18-cycle PCR with the universal primers M1SS and BC2_uni_R. Per the authors' processing: Normalization of each sample was performed by random selection of 1 million high-quality reads, each carrying a distinct molecular identifier. Instead of being binned into consensus sequences, reads with shared molecular identifiers were discarded. MiTCR, with a Q25 quality threshold and the strictest error-elimination algorithm, was used for CDR3 identification, clonotype clustering and error correction. A nonparametric unseen species model using Euler transformation provided a lower-bound estimate of total TCR beta diversity. TCRdb took the public reads, trimmed them with fastp at Q25, ran MiXCR for clone calling and kept in-frame beta chains. For every CDR3 protein sequence, its rows merge into one entry that carries the most common genes and DNA. None of the V and J calls come from the authors' own analysis; TCRdb made them. The sample table lists roughly 1,500,000 distinct CDR3 sequences, around 36% of them with a count of one. Of the sample, about 11% is held by the ten largest clones.

On this clonotype: It has no known antigen specificity. Qualities for individual bases were not recorded, and no much larger clone is one base off.

Systemically healthy Caucasian individuals from Russia, approximately 39 in total and aged about 6 to 95 years, were included as donors. Each donor gave roughly 9 milliliters of peripheral blood, drawn into EDTA-treated Vacutainer tubes. PBMCs were isolated by Ficoll-Paque density-gradient centrifugation, with at least 6 million obtained per sample. Trizol reagent was used to extract total RNA from PBMCs, with at least 6 micrograms per sample. For every donor, flow cytometry on a PBMC aliquot measured the percentage of naive CD45RAhigh/CD27high T cells. The full study reports these points: Compared with the aged group, more naive CD4+ T cells, fewer expanded clones and increased TCR diversity were shown by the long-lived group, suggesting age selection. The CMV infection status of donors was not known, potentially confounding age-related changes in expanded clonotypes. Observed TCR beta diversity per million T cells fell roughly linearly with age, and a significant reduction was already apparent by age about 38. Bulk unsorted PBMC profiling prevented conclusive comparison of naive and antigen-experienced compartments. A strong correlation was found between observed TCR beta diversity and the percentage of naive T cells measured by flow cytometry. Estimates of total diversity based on one million sequenced T cells were regarded as lower bounds and as underestimates.

The sequence came from a woman in her twenties or thirties in good health. The sample taken for sequencing was blood. This chain is built from TRBV27 and TRBJ2-6, with TRBD1 tentatively as D gene (6 bases match). The nucleotide sequence reads as follows: TGTGCCAGCAGTGCAAACAGGGCGACTGGGGCCAACGTCCTGACTTTC. Its protein is CASSANRATGANVLTF.